This T cell receptor beta chain was retrieved from a study of blood T cell repertoires in COVID-19. In the study's own analysis: Estimated nucleated cell counts came from reference gene primer amplification. Here immunoSEQ multiplex PCR was the method, and the copy in TCRdb shows in-frame clones only, minus some. V and J calls and clone size are given by that table; D and trimming were obtained from the DNA. The table shows around 120,000 clones, with roughly 90% occurring only once. V was clipped by 4 bases and J by 9 bases; unmatched bases: 9. Germline V gene lookup returns CDR1 SGHRS and CDR2 YFSETQ. This CDR3 is built from 15 residues.

The source of this sequence is a man aged 50 to 59 with acute or convalescent COVID-19. The rearrangement uses TRBV5-1 and TRBJ1-6; 8 bases line up with TRBD1. The sequenced sample was peripheral blood. The CDR3 DNA sequence: TGCGCCAGCAGCCAGCAGGGGGCTTCGGGTTCACCCCTCCACTTT. It is translated as CASSQQGASGSPLHF.